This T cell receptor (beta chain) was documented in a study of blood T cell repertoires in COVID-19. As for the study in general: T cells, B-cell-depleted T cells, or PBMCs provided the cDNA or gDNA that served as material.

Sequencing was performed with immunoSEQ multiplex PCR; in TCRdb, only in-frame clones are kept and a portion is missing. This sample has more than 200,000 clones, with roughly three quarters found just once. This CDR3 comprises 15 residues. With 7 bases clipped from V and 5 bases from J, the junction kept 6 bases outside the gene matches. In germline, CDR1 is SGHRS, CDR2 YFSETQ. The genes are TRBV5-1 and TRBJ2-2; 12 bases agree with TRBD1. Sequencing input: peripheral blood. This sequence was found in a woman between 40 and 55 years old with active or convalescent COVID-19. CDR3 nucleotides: TGCGCCAGCGTGAAGGGACAGGGGGCTACCGGGGAGCTGTTTTTT. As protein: CASVKGQGATGELFF.